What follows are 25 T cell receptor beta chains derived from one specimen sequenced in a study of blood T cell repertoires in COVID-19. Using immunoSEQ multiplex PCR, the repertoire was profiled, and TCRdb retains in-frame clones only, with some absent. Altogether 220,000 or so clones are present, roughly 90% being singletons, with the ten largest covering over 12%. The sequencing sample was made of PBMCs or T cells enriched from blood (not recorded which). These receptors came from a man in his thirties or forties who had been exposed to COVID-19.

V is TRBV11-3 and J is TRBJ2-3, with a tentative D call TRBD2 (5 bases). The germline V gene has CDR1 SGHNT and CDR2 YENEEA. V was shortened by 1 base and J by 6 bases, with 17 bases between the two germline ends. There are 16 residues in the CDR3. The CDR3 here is CASSLGPGLTKDTQYF. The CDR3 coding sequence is TGTGCCAGCAGCTTAGGCCCGGGGTTGACGAAGGATACGCAGTATTTT.

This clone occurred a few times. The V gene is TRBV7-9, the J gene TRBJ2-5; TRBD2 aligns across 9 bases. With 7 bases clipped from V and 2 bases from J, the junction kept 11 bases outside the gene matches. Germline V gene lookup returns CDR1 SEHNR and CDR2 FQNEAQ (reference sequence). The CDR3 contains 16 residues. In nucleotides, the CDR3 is TGTGCCAGCACGCCGCGGGGGGGCGGTGGGCAAGAGACCCAGTACTTC. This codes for CASTPRGGGGQETQYF.

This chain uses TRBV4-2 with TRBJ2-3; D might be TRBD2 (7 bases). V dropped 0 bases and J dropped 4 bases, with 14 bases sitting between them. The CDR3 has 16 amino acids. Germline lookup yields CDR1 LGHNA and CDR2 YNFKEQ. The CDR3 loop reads CASSQESRGASDTQYF. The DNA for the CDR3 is TGTGCCAGCAGCCAAGAAAGTCGGGGGGCTTCAGATACGCAGTATTTT.

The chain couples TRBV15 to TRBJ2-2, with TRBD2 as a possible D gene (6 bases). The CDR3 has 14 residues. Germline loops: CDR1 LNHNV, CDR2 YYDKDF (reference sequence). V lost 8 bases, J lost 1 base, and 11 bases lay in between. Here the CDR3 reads CATRGDMNTGELFF. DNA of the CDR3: TGTGCCACCCGCGGGGATATGAACACCGGGGAGCTGTTTTTT.

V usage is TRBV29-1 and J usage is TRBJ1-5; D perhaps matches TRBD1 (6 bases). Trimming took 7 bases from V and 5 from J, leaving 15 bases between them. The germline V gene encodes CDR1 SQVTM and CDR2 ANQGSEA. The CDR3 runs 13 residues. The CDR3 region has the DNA TGCAGCGCTTCCGGGACATGGGATCAGCCCCAGCATTTT. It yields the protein CSASGTWDQPQHF.

The CDR3 DNA sequence: TGTGCCAGCAGCCCGACAGCCACTGAAAAACTGTTTTTT. Encoded protein: CASSPTATEKLFF. V usage is TRBV7-8 and J usage is TRBJ1-4; the D gene is possibly TRBD1 (5 bases). The germline V gene has CDR1 SGHVS and CDR2 FQNEAQ. This CDR3 has 13 amino acids. Trimming cost V 5 bases and J 7 bases, with 11 bases left between them.

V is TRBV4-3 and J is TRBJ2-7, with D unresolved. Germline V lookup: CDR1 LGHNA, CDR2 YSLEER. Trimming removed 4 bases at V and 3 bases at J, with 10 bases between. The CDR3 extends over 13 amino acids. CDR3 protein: CASSPEAFYEQYF. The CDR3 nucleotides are TGCGCCAGCAGCCCCGAGGCTTTCTACGAGCAGTACTTC.

CDR3 amino acids: CASSMRGGLNTGELFF. The CDR3 region has the DNA TGTGCCAGTAGTATGAGGGGGGGCCTGAACACCGGGGAGCTGTTTTTT. The chain joins TRBV19 to TRBJ2-2; D is perhaps TRBD2 (7 bases). Trimming stripped 3 bases from V and 1 base from J, with 12 bases between. CDR3 size: 16 residues. Germline CDR1 reads LNHDA; CDR2 reads SQIVND (reference sequence). The entire variable domain, with the rest obtained from reference TRBV19 and TRBJ2-2, is as follows: DGGITQSPKYLFRKEGQNVTLSCEQNLNHDAMYWYRQDPGQGLRLIYYSQIVNDFQKGDIAEGYSVSREKKESFPLTVTSAQKNPTAFYLCASSMRGGLNTGELFFGEGSRLTVL.

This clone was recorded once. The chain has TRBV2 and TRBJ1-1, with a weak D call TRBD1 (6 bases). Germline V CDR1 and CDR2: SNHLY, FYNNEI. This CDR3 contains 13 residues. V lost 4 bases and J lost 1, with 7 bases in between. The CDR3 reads CASSATGNTEAFF. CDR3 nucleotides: TGTGCCAGCAGTGCGACAGGGAACACTGAAGCTTTCTTT.

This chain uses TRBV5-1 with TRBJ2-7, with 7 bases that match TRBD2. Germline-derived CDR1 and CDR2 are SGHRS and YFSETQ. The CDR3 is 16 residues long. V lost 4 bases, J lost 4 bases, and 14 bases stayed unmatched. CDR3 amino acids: CASSTGDARGGYEQYF. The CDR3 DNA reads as TGCGCCAGCAGCACGGGAGACGCGCGGGGAGGGTACGAGCAGTACTTC.

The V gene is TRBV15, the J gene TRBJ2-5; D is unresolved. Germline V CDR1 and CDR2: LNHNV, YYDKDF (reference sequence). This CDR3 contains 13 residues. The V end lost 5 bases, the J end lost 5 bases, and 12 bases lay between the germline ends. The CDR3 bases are TGTGCCACCAGCTCATTGTCTCAGGAGACCCAGTACTTC. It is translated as CATSSLSQETQYF.

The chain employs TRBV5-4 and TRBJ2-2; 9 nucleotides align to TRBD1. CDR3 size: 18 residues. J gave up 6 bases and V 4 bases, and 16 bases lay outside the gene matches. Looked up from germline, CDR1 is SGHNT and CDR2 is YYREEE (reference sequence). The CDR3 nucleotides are TGTGCCAGCAGCACCTGGAGGGCGGACAGGGGAGGCGCCGGGGAGCTGTTTTTT. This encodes CASSTWRADRGGAGELFF.

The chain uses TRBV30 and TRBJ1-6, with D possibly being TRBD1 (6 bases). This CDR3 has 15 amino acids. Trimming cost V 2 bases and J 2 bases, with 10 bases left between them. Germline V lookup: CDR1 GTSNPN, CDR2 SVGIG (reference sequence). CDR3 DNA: TGTGCCTGGAGTACAGGGAGCACCTATAATTCACCCCTCCACTTT. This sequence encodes CAWSTGSTYNSPLHF.

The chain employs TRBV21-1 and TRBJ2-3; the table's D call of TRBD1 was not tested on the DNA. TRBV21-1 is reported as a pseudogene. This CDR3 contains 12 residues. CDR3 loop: CASRNQGDTQYF. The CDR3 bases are TGTGCCAGCAGAAACCAGGGAGATACGCAGTATTTT.

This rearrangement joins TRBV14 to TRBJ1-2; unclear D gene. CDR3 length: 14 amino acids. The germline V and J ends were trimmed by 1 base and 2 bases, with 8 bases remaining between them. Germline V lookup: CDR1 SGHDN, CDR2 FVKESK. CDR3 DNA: TGTGCCAGCAGCCAAGTTTGGCCCAACTATGGCTACACCTTC. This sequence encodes CASSQVWPNYGYTF.

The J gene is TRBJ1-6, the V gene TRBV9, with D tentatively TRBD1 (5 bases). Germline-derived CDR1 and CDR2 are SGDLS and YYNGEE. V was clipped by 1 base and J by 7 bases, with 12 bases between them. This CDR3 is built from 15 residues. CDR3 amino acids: CASSVHDGGNSPLHF. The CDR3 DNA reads TGTGCCAGCAGCGTACATGACGGGGGAAATTCACCCCTCCACTTT.

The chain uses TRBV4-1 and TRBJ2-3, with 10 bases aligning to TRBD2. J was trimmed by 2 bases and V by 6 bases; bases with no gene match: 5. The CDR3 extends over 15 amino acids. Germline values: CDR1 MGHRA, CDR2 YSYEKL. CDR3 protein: CASRQSGGATDTQYF. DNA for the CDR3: TGCGCCAGCAGACAAAGCGGGGGGGCCACAGATACGCAGTATTTT.

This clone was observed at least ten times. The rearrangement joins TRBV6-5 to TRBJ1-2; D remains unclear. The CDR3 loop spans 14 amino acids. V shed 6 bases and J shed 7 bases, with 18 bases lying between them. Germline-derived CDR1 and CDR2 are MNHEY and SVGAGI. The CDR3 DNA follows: TGTGCCAGCAGGTCTACCGGGTCCTTGACTGGCTACACCTTC. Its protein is CASRSTGSLTGYTF.

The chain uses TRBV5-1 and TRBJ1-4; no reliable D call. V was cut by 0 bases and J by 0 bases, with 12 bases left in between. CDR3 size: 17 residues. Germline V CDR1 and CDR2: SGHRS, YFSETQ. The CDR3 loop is CASSLARGGATNEKLFF. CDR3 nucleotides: TGCGCCAGCAGCTTGGCCCGCGGAGGCGCAACTAATGAAAAACTGTTTTTT.

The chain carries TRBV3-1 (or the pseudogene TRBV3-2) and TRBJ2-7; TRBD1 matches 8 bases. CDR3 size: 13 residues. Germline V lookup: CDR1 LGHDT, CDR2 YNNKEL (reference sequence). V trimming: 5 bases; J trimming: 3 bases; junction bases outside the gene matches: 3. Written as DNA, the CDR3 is TGTGCCAGCAGCGACGGACAGGGCTACGAGCAGTACTTC. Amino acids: CASSDGQGYEQYF.

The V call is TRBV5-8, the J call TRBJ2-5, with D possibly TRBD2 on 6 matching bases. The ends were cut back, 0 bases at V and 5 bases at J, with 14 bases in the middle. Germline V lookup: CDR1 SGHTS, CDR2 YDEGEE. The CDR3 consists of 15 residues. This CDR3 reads CASSLVGGVGETQYF. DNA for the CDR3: TGTGCCAGCAGCTTGGTCGGGGGAGTCGGGGAGACCCAGTACTTC.

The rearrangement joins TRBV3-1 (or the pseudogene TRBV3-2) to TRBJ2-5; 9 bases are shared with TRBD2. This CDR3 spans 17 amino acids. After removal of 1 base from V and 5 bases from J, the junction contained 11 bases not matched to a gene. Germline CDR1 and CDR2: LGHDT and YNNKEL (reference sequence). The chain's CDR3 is CASSQADWAGGIETQYF. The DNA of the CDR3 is TGTGCCAGCAGCCAAGCCGACTGGGCGGGGGGGATTGAGACCCAGTACTTC.

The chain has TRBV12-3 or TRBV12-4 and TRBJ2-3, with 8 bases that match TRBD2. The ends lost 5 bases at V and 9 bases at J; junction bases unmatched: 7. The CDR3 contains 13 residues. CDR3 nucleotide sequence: TGTGCCAGCAGTGGGGGCGGCGGGGGGACGCAGTATTTT. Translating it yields CASSGGGGGTQYF.

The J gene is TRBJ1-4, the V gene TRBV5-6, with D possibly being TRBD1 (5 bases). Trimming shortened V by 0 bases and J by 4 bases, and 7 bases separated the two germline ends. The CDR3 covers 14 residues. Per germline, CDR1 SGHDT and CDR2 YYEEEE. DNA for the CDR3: TGTGCCAGCAGCTTGGGACAGCATAATGAAAAACTGTTTTTT. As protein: CASSLGQHNEKLFF.

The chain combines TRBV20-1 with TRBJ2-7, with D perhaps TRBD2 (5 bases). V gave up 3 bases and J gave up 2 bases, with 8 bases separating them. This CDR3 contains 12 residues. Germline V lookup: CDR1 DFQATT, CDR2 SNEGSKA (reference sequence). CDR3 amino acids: CSASASPYEQYF. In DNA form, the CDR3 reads TGCAGTGCTAGTGCTAGCCCCTACGAGCAGTACTTC.